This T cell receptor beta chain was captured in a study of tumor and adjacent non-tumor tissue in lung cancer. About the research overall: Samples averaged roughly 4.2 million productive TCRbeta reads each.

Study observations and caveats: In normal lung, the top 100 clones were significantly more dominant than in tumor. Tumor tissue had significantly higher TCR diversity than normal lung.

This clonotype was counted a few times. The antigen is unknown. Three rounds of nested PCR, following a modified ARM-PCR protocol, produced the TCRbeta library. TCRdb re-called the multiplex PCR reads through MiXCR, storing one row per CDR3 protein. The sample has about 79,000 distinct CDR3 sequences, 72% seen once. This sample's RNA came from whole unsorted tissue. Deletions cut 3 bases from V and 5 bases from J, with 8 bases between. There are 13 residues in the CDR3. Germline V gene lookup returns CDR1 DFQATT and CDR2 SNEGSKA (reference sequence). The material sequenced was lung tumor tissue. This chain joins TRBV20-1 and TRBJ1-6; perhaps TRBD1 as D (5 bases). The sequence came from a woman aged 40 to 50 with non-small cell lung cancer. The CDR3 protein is CSASKTDNSPLHF. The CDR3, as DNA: TGCAGTGCTAGCAAGACAGATAATTCACCCCTCCACTTT.